This TCR beta chain comes out of a study of tumor-infiltrating T cells and Merkel cell polyomavirus. Across the study: The T cells studied were CD8+ and recognized the Merkel cell polyomavirus KLL epitope. Therapies varied by patient, including chemotherapy, radiation and immunotherapies. Median follow-up was about 2.8 years, ranging from roughly 1.1 to 6.0 years.

Study-level findings and limits: Patients having about 5-108 rather than 0-3 KLL-specific tumor clonotypes survived MCC longer.

Libraries were prepared by immunoSEQ multiplex PCR; TCRdb keeps only in-frame clonotypes and omits some of them. The sample contains 860 or so clones, around nine tenths of which appear only once. Germline values: CDR1 MNHEY, CDR2 SMNVEV (reference sequence). The CDR3 sequence is 17 residues long. The V end lost 3 bases, the J end lost 3 bases, and 20 bases lay between the germline ends. Immunohistochemistry showed robust Merkel cell polyomavirus Large T antigen staining in every patient's tumor. Lymph node tumors were analyzed for patients with unknown primaries presenting with nodal disease or insufficient primary tissue. Comment on this clone: The antigen remains undetermined.

This sequence joins TRBV27 and TRBJ1-2, with D possibly being TRBD1 (5 bases). This clonotype was obtained from a woman between 65 and 79 years old with Merkel cell carcinoma. Specimen: lymph node tissue. The CDR3 is CASSFGATGAFDYGYTF. CDR3 DNA sequence: TGTGCCAGCAGTTTTGGGGCAACAGGCGCCTTTGACTATGGCTACACCTTC.